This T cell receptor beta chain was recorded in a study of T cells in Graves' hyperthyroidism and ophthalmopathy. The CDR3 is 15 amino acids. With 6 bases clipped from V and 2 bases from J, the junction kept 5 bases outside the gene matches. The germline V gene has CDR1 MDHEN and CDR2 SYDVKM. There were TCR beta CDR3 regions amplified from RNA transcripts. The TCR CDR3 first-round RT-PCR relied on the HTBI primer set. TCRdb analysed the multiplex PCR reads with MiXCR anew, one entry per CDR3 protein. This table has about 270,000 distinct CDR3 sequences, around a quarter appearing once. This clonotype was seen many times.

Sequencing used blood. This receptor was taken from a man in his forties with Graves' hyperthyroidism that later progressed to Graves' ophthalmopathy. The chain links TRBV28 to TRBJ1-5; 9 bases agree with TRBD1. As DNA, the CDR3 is TGTGCCAGCAGGGACAGGGGAGGTGGCAATCAGCCCCAGCATTTT. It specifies CASRDRGGGNQPQHF.